The 10 T cell receptor beta chains below all came from one sample that was sequenced in a study of long-term antiretroviral therapy in people with HIV. Researchers report immunoSEQ v3.0 was run at survey level. The protocol was immunoSEQ multiplex PCR, while the TCRdb copy is restricted to in-frame clones and leaves out a portion. The sample lists under 20,000 clones; over 70% were seen once. Sequencing used unsorted PBMCs, obtained 2.1 to 2.2 years before starting antiretroviral therapy. The receptor set was obtained from a man aged 25-45 years with HIV.

This CDR3 is CASSYSPSGMSEQYF. The CDR3, as DNA: TGTGCCAGCAGTTACTCGCCTAGCGGGATGAGCGAGCAGTACTTC. The chain couples TRBV6-5 to TRBJ2-7; 9 positions match TRBD2. J lost 6 bases, V lost 0 bases, and 6 bases had no gene match. This CDR3 is 15 amino acids long. CDR1 is MNHEY, CDR2 SVGAGI, per germline.

This clone was seen a single time. This rearrangement joins TRBV4-3 to TRBJ2-3, with 7 nucleotides matching TRBD2. Germline V gene lookup returns CDR1 LGHNA and CDR2 YSLEER. The CDR3 loop spans 19 amino acids. The ends lost 0 bases at V and 0 bases at J; junction bases unmatched: 12. Here the CDR3 reads CASSQDSPGGYASTDTQYF. The CDR3 nucleotides are TGCGCCAGCAGCCAAGATAGCCCGGGGGGATATGCTAGCACAGATACGCAGTATTTT.

J is TRBJ1-2 and V is TRBV5-4; TRBD1 is a possible D gene (5 bases). V was trimmed by 0 bases and J by 8 bases, leaving 14 bases between them. Germline assignment: CDR1 SGHNT and CDR2 YYREEE (reference sequence). CDR3 length: 14 amino acids. CDR3 sequence (DNA): TGTGCCAGCAGCTTGGACCCGGGACGGCCGGGCTACACCTTC. This sequence encodes CASSLDPGRPGYTF.

In this sample, this clone turned up once. The chain recombines TRBV7-9 with TRBJ2-1; TRBD2 aligns across 9 bases. Germline-derived CDR1 and CDR2 are SEHNR and FQNEAQ (reference sequence). The J segment lost 0 bases and the V segment lost 5 bases, leaving 8 bases of the junction unmatched. The CDR3 runs 17 residues. The CDR3 DNA sequence: TGTGCCAGCAGCCCAAGGACTAGCGAAAGCTCCTACAATGAGCAGTTCTTC. Translated: CASSPRTSESSYNEQFF. The full variable domain, rest sourced from reference TRBV7-9 and TRBJ2-1, is DTGVSQNPRHKITKRGQNVTFRCDPISEHNRLYWYRQTLGQGPEFLTYFQNEAQLEKSRLLSDRFSAERPKGSFSTLEIQRTEQGDSAMYLCASSPRTSESSYNEQFFGPGTRLTVL.

This chain links TRBV27 with TRBJ1-4; no definite D call. Germline CDR1 is MNHEY and CDR2 is SMNVEV (reference sequence). The CDR3 runs to 13 residues. Between the trimmed V and J ends, which lost 3 bases and 8 bases, there was a span of 10 bases. CDR3 in DNA: TGTGCCAGCAGTTTCTGGTTCGGGGAAAAACTGTTTTTT. Residues: CASSFWFGEKLFF.

The chain has TRBV7-2 and TRBJ1-6, with D perhaps TRBD1 (6 bases). V lost 5 bases, J lost 11 bases, and 22 bases lay in between. This CDR3 comprises 16 residues. CDR1 is SGHTA, CDR2 FQGNSA, per germline. The CDR3 region has the DNA TGTGCCAGCAGCCCGGGGGGGGGCATGTTGGGGGCACCCCTCCACTTT. This gives the protein CASSPGGGMLGAPLHF.

The genes are TRBV7-9 and TRBJ2-1; D is perhaps TRBD1 (5 bases). Germline lookup yields CDR1 SEHNR and CDR2 FQNEAQ (reference sequence). This CDR3 has 13 amino acids. V gave up 2 bases and J gave up 7 bases, with 9 bases separating them. CDR3 DNA: TGTGCCAGCAGCTTATCAAGGGGAAATGAGCAGTTCTTC. It codes for CASSLSRGNEQFF.

The chain has TRBV19 and TRBJ2-3; D ambiguous. This CDR3 has 15 amino acids. Germline CDR1 and CDR2: LNHDA and SQIVND (reference sequence). V was trimmed by 0 bases and J by 3 bases, leaving 10 bases between them. The CDR3 DNA reads TGTGCCAGTAGTATAGATGGGTGGGCAACAGATACGCAGTATTTT. Protein sequence: CASSIDGWATDTQYF.

The chain couples TRBV19 to TRBJ2-7, with D possibly TRBD1 on 6 matching bases. The length of the CDR3 is 14 residues. With 1 base removed from V and 2 bases from J, the gap between germline ends came to 9 bases. CDR1 is LNHDA and CDR2 is SQIVND in the germline V gene (reference sequence). CDR3 residues: CASSIGRGTYEQYF. The CDR3 coding sequence is TGTGCCAGTAGTATAGGCAGGGGAACCTACGAGCAGTACTTC.

The rearrangement uses TRBV4-1 and TRBJ2-3; TRBD2 agrees at 7 bases. CDR1 is MGHRA and CDR2 is YSYEKL in the germline V gene. With V trimmed by 4 bases and J by 0 bases, 4 bases remained unmatched. This CDR3 is built from 15 residues. CDR3: CASSLRGGSTDTQYF. The CDR3 region has the DNA TGCGCCAGCAGCCTTCGCGGGGGTAGCACAGATACGCAGTATTTT.